This entry lists 27 T cell receptor beta chains sequenced from one sample in a study of Ad26.COV2.S vaccination and SARS-CoV-2 variants listed by TCRdb under 2021. Library preparation used the immunoSEQ multiplex PCR assay. TCRdb obtained this table from immuneACCESS and retained in-frame rearrangements with V and J assigned. These tables miss some clones; where compared with another copy, unresolved V genes account for less than half of the shortfall, and the remainder is unexplained. This sample is represented by around 450,000 clones; 85% to 90% of them were singletons. Clones ranked in the top ten supply about 2.5% of the sample. What this sample's treatment or condition label stands for: 15 to 20 received Ad26.COV2.S at low or high dose, single or two shots; about 5 received placebo; per-sample allocation not given. Repertoires of vaccine and placebo recipients were sequenced from samples taken on day 63 after the first injection.

The source material was peripheral blood, sampled in a trial of Ad26.COV2.S vaccine versus placebo. The receptors originated from a person aged 18 to 59 who received the Ad26.COV2.S COVID-19 vaccine or a placebo.

The CDR3 here is CASSPTLTYQPQHF. The CDR3 region has the DNA TGTGCCAGCAGCCCTACCTTGACCTATCAGCCCCAGCATTTT. V gene TRBV7-2 combines with J gene TRBJ1-5; D unresolved. The CDR3 spans 14 residues. The V gene's germline CDR1 is SGHTA and CDR2 FQGNSA. V was cut by 5 bases and J by 5 bases, with 13 bases left in between. The full variable domain, completed using reference TRBV7-2 and TRBJ1-5, is GAGVSQSPSNKVTEKGKDVELRCDPISGHTALYWYRQSLGQGLEFLIYFQGNSAPDKSGLPSDRFSAERTGGSVSTLTIQRTQQEDSAVYLCASSPTLTYQPQHFGDGTRLSIL.

This sequence joins TRBV7-9 and TRBJ1-1; maybe TRBD1 (6 bases). V lost 3 bases and J lost 8, with 10 bases in between. The V gene's germline CDR1 is SEHNR and CDR2 FQNEAQ (reference sequence). CDR3 length equals 12 residues. Here the CDR3 reads CASSLRGSEAFF. The CDR3 DNA is TGTGCCAGCAGCTTGAGGGGGAGCGAAGCTTTCTTT.

The chain couples TRBV4-3 to TRBJ2-1, with 11 positions matching TRBD2. V lost 0 bases and J lost 14; bases outside the gene matches: 18. The CDR3 runs to 18 residues. Germline V gene lookup returns CDR1 LGHNA and CDR2 YSLEER. The CDR3 DNA follows: TGCGCCAGCAGCCAAGAGGGGGTAGCGGGAGGGCTTTCCCGGCCGGAGTTCTTC. Its protein product is CASSQEGVAGGLSRPEFF.

This clone has only one observation. V and J are TRBV11-2 and TRBJ2-2; 7 bases fit TRBD2. CDR1 is SGHAT and CDR2 is FQNNGV in the germline V gene. V was clipped by 4 bases and J by 6 bases; unmatched bases: 8. The CDR3 loop spans 15 amino acids. DNA for the CDR3: TGTGCCAGCAGCTCAGGACTAGTTAGGGCCGGGGAGCTGTTTTTT. Translated: CASSSGLVRAGELFF. The whole variable domain, remainder taken from reference TRBV11-2 and TRBJ2-2, is EAGVAQSPRYKIIEKRQSVAFWCNPISGHATLYWYQQILGQGPKLLIQFQNNGVVDDSQLPKDRFSAERLKGVDSTLKIQPAKLEDSAVYLCASSSGLVRAGELFFGEGSRLTVL.

The CDR3 DNA is TGTGCCAGCAGTTACCCTAGCGGACAGGTGTCGGGGCAGTACTTC. This sequence encodes CASSYPSGQVSGQYF. The chain combines TRBV6-2 or TRBV6-3 with TRBJ2-7; either TRBD1 or TRBD2 may supply D (7 bases each). The CDR3 has 15 amino acids. The V end lost 2 bases, the J end lost 9 bases, and 20 bases lay between the germline ends. Germline lookup yields CDR1 MNHEY and CDR2 SVGEGT.

The chain joins TRBV19 to TRBJ1-3; D not certain. V was shortened by 5 bases and J by 4 bases, with 6 bases between the two germline ends. The germline V gene has CDR1 LNHDA and CDR2 SQIVND (reference sequence). The CDR3 length is 12 residues. The CDR3 sequence is CASSSFGNTIYF. The CDR3, as DNA: TGTGCCAGTAGTTCTTTCGGAAACACCATATATTTT.

V gene TRBV7-2 combines with J gene TRBJ2-5; 8 bases align to TRBD1. The CDR3 extends over 14 amino acids. CDR1 SGHTA and CDR2 FQGNSA come from the germline V gene. Germline trimming cut 6 bases from V and 3 bases from J; bases unmatched to any gene: 6. The CDR3 DNA is TGTGCCAGCAGTCAGGGACAGGTGAAAGAGACCCAGTACTTC. This translates into CASSQGQVKETQYF.

The chain joins TRBV25-1 to TRBJ1-1, with D unresolved. CDR3 length: 11 residues. Germline values: CDR1 MGHDK, CDR2 SYGVNS. Trimming cost V 4 bases and J 3 bases, with 3 bases left between them. DNA for the CDR3: TGTGCCAGCAGTGCCGACACTGAAGCTTTCTTT. This sequence encodes CASSADTEAFF.

The gene calls are TRBV6-6 and TRBJ2-2; D could derive from TRBD1 or TRBD2 (5 bases each). The CDR3 loop spans 14 amino acids. CDR1 is MNHNY and CDR2 is SVGAGI in the germline V gene (reference sequence). The CDR3 DNA reads TGTGCTACGGGTAGGGGACCGAACACCGGGGAGCTGTTTTTT. Translation gives CATGRGPNTGELFF.

The V and J genes are TRBV6-2 or TRBV6-3 and TRBJ2-5, with D possibly TRBD2 on 6 matching bases. V was trimmed by 0 bases and J by 3 bases, leaving 11 bases between them. CDR3 size: 15 residues. Germline CDR1 is MNHEY and CDR2 is SVGEGT. CDR3 in amino acids: CASSYSATGEETQYF. CDR3 nucleotides: TGTGCCAGCAGTTACTCCGCAACGGGGGAAGAGACCCAGTACTTC.

This clone occurred once. V and J are TRBV5-6 and TRBJ2-7; 11 bases align to TRBD2. Germline-derived CDR1 and CDR2 are SGHDT and YYEEEE. V lost 4 bases and J lost 3; bases outside the gene matches: 3. The CDR3 sequence is 14 residues long. Here the CDR3 DNA reads TGTGCCAGCAGCCGCACTAGCGGGAGCTACGAGCAGTACGTC. This codes for CASSRTSGSYEQYV.

The chain carries TRBV12-3 or TRBV12-4 and TRBJ1-5; TRBD1 might be the D (6 bases). V was shortened by 10 bases and J by 5 bases, with 12 bases between the two germline ends. The CDR3 contains 12 residues. CDR3 region: CATTRGDQPQHF. Written as DNA, the CDR3 is TGTGCCACCACGAGGGGGGATCAGCCCCAGCATTTT.

This rearrangement joins TRBV18 to TRBJ1-5; D is undetermined. V was cut by 6 bases and J by 5 bases, with 14 bases left in between. The CDR3 runs 14 residues. Germline CDR1 and CDR2: KGHSH and LQKENI. The chain's CDR3 is CASSPGGWDQPQHF. Written as DNA, the CDR3 is TGTGCCAGCTCCCCTGGAGGTTGGGATCAGCCCCAGCATTTT. Full variable domain (rest looked up from reference TRBV18 and TRBJ1-5): NAGVMQNPRHLVRRRGQEARLRCSPMKGHSHVYWYRQLPEEGLKFMVYLQKENIIDESGMPKERFSAEFPKEGPSILRIQQVVRGDSAAYFCASSPGGWDQPQHFGDGTRLSIL.

The chain is built from TRBV4-2 and TRBJ1-3; D call uncertain. V lost 8 bases and J lost 4, with 15 bases in between. Germline CDR1 and CDR2: LGHNA and YNFKEQ. CDR3 length: 14 residues. Written as DNA, the CDR3 is TGTGCCAGCGGGCGTACGGAGGACGGAAACACCATATATTTT. Translating gives CASGRTEDGNTIYF.

V is TRBV5-1 and J is TRBJ1-2; 10 nucleotides agree with TRBD1. The trim removed 4 bases at V and 2 bases at J, leaving 5 bases unmatched. This CDR3 is built from 15 residues. Germline V CDR1 and CDR2: SGHRS, YFSETQ. The CDR3 here is CASSPGQGGNYGYTF. The CDR3 DNA reads as TGCGCCAGCAGCCCAGGACAGGGGGGGAACTATGGCTACACCTTC.

Regarding this clone: The missing conserved phenylalanine or tryptophan at the end of this CDR3 makes a read error likely. It is unclear where the CDR3 begins or ends on the DNA, so no DNA is shown, and the CDR3 is as TCRdb lists it. The V and J genes are TRBV5-1 and TRBJ1-2. CDR1 and CDR2 from the germline V gene are SGHRS and YFSETQ. The CDR3 spans 11 amino acids, including both terminal residues. This CDR3 reads CASTNGRGESL.

The rearrangement uses TRBV7-3 and TRBJ2-1, with 7 positions matching TRBD1. V lost 5 bases and J lost 7; bases outside the gene matches: 5. The CDR3 is 13 amino acids. The germline V gene has CDR1 SGHTA and CDR2 FQGTGA. The CDR3 sequence: CASSGTRGNEQFF. The CDR3 DNA sequence: TGTGCCAGCAGCGGGACCAGGGGGAATGAGCAGTTCTTC.

The V and J genes are TRBV9 and TRBJ1-2, with D perhaps matching TRBD1 (5 bases). The V gene's germline CDR1 is SGDLS and CDR2 YYNGEE. This CDR3 region has 15 residues. V was pared by 1 base and J by 5 bases, with 15 bases between. The CDR3 DNA reads as TGTGCCAGCAGCGTAACCCCCGGGACGGAATATGGCTACACCTTC. This sequence encodes CASSVTPGTEYGYTF.

This clone was counted a few times. CDR3 nucleotides: TGTGCCAGCAGCTGGATTGGGGGCTATGGCTACACCTTC. Translated, it gives CASSWIGGYGYTF. V and J are TRBV5-4 and TRBJ1-2, with D possibly TRBD1 on 5 matching bases. V lost 3 bases, J lost 4 bases, and 10 bases lay in between. Per the germline V gene, CDR1 is SGHNT and CDR2 is YYREEE (reference sequence). The CDR3 extends over 13 amino acids. The full variable domain, with the rest looked up from reference TRBV5-4 and TRBJ1-2, is ETGVTQSPTHLIKTRGQQVTLRCSSQSGHNTVSWYQQALGQGPQFIFQYYREEENGRGNFPPRFSGLQFPNYSSELNVNALELDDSALYLCASSWIGGYGYTFGSGTRLTVV.

The genes are TRBV30 and TRBJ1-4, with no clear D. The CDR3 covers 15 residues. V was clipped by 2 bases and J by 3 bases, with 13 bases between them. CDR1 and CDR2 (germline): GTSNPN, SVGIG (reference sequence). The CDR3 is CAWSPREDANEKLFF. Here the CDR3 DNA reads TGTGCCTGGAGTCCCCGGGAGGACGCTAATGAAAAACTGTTTTTT.

The chain combines TRBV6-2 or TRBV6-3 with TRBJ2-5; D is uncertain. The CDR3 contains 17 residues. The V gene's germline CDR1 is MNHEY and CDR2 SVGEGT. The V and J ends lost 2 bases and 3 bases respectively, with 19 bases between them. CDR3 DNA: TGTGCCAGCAGTTACCGCCCTAGTTCGTACGGCAAAGAGACCCAGTACTTC. Translating gives CASSYRPSSYGKETQYF.

This clone was found a few times. V and J are TRBV3-1 (or the pseudogene TRBV3-2) and TRBJ2-5, with D perhaps TRBD2 (6 bases). The ends were cut back, 4 bases at V and 1 base at J, with 10 bases in the middle. Germline V gives CDR1 LGHDT, CDR2 YNNKEL (reference sequence). This CDR3 is built from 14 residues. CDR3 residues: CASSPFSGQETQYF. The CDR3 coding sequence is TGTGCCAGCAGCCCCTTTAGCGGCCAAGAGACCCAGTACTTC.

The J gene is TRBJ2-2, the V gene TRBV19; maybe TRBD1 (5 bases). Germline V gives CDR1 LNHDA, CDR2 SQIVND (reference sequence). The V and J ends lost 3 bases and 4 bases respectively, with 15 bases between them. CDR3 length: 16 amino acids. CDR3 loop: CASSIFGADRTGELFF. In nucleotides, the CDR3 is TGTGCCAGTAGTATTTTTGGGGCGGATCGCACCGGGGAGCTGTTTTTT.

V gene TRBV3-1 (or the pseudogene TRBV3-2) combines with J gene TRBJ2-7, with a possible D match to TRBD2 (6 bases). The CDR3 covers 16 residues. The ends were cut back, 3 bases at V and 1 base at J, with 16 bases in the middle. CDR1 and CDR2 (germline): LGHDT, YNNKEL (reference sequence). The chain's CDR3 is CASSHKTGLGSYEQYF. The CDR3 nucleotides read TGTGCCAGCAGCCATAAGACGGGACTCGGGTCCTACGAGCAGTACTTC.

The chain carries TRBV7-8 and TRBJ2-2, with 10 bases lining up with TRBD1. After removal of 1 base from V and 12 bases from J, the junction contained 2 bases not matched to a gene. There are 13 residues in the CDR3. Germline V gene sequence: CDR1 SGHVS, CDR2 FQNEAQ. CDR3 coding DNA: TGTGCCAGCAGCTTAGGGGGACAGGGGCAGCTGTTTTTT. Amino acid sequence: CASSLGGQGQLFF. The whole variable domain, filled in from reference TRBV7-8 and TRBJ2-2, reads GAGVSQSPRYKVAKRGQDVALRCDPISGHVSLFWYQQALGQGPEFLTYFQNEAQLDKSGLPSDRFFAERPEGSVSTLKIQRTQQEDSAVYLCASSLGGQGQLFFGEGSRLTVL.

This sequence joins TRBV2 and TRBJ2-3; maybe TRBD2 (5 bases). This CDR3 region has 15 residues. Trimming took off 6 bases at V and 0 bases at J, with 13 bases between the two ends. Germline-derived CDR1 and CDR2 are SNHLY and FYNNEI. CDR3: CASRSRAHSTDTQYF. CDR3 sequence (DNA): TGTGCCAGCAGGTCGAGGGCACACAGCACAGATACGCAGTATTTT.

The V and J genes are TRBV28 and TRBJ1-2; TRBD1 is a possible D gene (5 bases). From germline, CDR1 is MDHEN and CDR2 SYDVKM. V was cut by 10 bases and J by 5 bases, with 23 bases left in between. The CDR3 totals 15 residues. This CDR3 reads CATRRGLDGQYGYTF. The CDR3 DNA is TGTGCCACCCGGAGGGGCTTGGACGGCCAGTATGGCTACACCTTC.